This T cell receptor beta chain emerged from a study of shared clonotypes between healthy human individuals. Background on the study: Donors consisted of a couple of women and a few men between 18 and 49.

Sequencing used immunoSEQ multiplex PCR; TCRdb keeps in-frame clones, though not all of them. The repertoire holds under 600,000 clones, with 95% to 98% as singletons. Details on this clone: Its antigen is not identified.

The CDR3 sequence is 15 residues long. V gave up 5 bases and J gave up 1 base; unmatched junction bases: 3. Germline-derived CDR1 and CDR2 are SGHVS and FQNEAQ. Terminally differentiated effector memory CD45RA+ cells were left out of the naive CD8 fraction, which was CD45RO-negative and positively selected for CCR7. Among the donors, all were Caucasian adults who lived in Nashville, Tennessee. Study findings and constraints: The low donor count limited represented genetic and exposure-history diversity. Clonotypes shared by all four sorted-subset donors had higher generation probabilities than non-shared clonotypes.

The chain links TRBV7-8 to TRBJ1-1; TRBD1 agrees at 11 bases. Input material: naive CD8+ T cells sorted from blood. The origin of this receptor is a man aged 25-40 years in good health. The CDR3: CASSADRGPNTEAFF. DNA of the CDR3: TGTGCCAGCAGCGCGGACAGGGGGCCGAACACTGAAGCTTTCTTT.